The clone carrying this T cell receptor beta chain was found many times. As yet, its antigen is unknown. The CDR3 loop spans 14 amino acids. The V gene's germline CDR1 is MNHEY and CDR2 SVGAGI. V gave up 4 bases and J gave up 7 bases; unmatched junction bases: 6. This sample was included in a study of T-cell reconstitution after alpha-beta-depleted transplantation in children. Overall study findings and caveats: The origin of high day-60 TCRbeta diversity in some patients lay in surviving recipient T cells and thymic progenitors.

Library preparation (for TCRbeta) was performed with unique molecular identifiers. TCRdb fed the PCR reads into MiXCR, producing one record per CDR3 protein. The sample includes 300,000 to 350,000 distinct CDR3 sequences, around 25% of them seen just once. The sequence came from a male patient between 10 and 17 years old who had a stem cell transplant for acute lymphoblastic leukemia, so the T cells may come from the graft donor. The chain joins TRBV6-5 to TRBJ2-1; TRBD2 matches 8 bases. Sequencing used PBMCs, mostly from graft donor cells, obtained 180 days after TCRalphabeta/CD19-depleted stem cell transplant. This chain's CDR3 is CASSSTGGKNEQFF. As DNA, the CDR3 is TGTGCCAGCAGTTCTACGGGGGGGAAAAATGAGCAGTTCTTC.